A selection of T cell receptor beta chains follows, all from one sample in a study of regulatory T cells in long-lasting Graves disease. MiXCR was run by TCRdb on the multiplex PCR reads, yielding one entry per CDR3 protein. The table has around 330,000 distinct CDR3 sequences, under 20% seen once; the top ten hold about 38%. The specimen comprised peripheral blood mononuclear cells (PBMCs), sampled at new diagnosis, from a patient treated with antithyroid drugs. These receptors were obtained from a female donor with Graves disease. Both conserved end residues are part of each CDR3. A D gene is named only where the DNA matches it firmly. Clone size is given for some rows only: seen once, a few or many times, or a class if the clone is expanded.

clone_size d_call j_call v_call cdr3_aa cdr3_nt
many TRBD2 TRBJ2-7 TRBV11-2 CASSSAAWTSGYEQYF TGTGCCAGCAGCTCCGCGGCTTGGACTAGCGGCTACGAGCAGTACTTC
NA TRBD1 TRBJ2-7 TRBV28 CASSPPDRGFYEQYF TGTGCCAGCAGTCCCCCGGACAGGGGTTTCTACGAGCAGTACTTC
many NA TRBJ2-1 TRBV28 CASSTPFHEQFF TGTGCCAGCAGTACTCCCTTCCATGAGCAGTTCTTC
many TRBD1 TRBJ2-7 TRBV2 CASRDGQGRPYEQYF TGTGCCAGCAGAGATGGACAGGGTAGGCCCTACGAGCAGTACTTC
NA TRBD2 TRBJ2-1 TRBV5-1 CASSFSGTSGISYNEQFF TGCGCCAGCAGCTTTTCCGGGACTAGCGGGATCTCCTACAATGAGCAGTTCTTC
many NA TRBJ1-2 TRBV5-1 CASSPEGGVYGYTF TGCGCCAGCAGCCCTGAGGGGGGTGTCTATGGCTACACCTTC
many TRBD1 TRBJ2-1 TRBV12-3/TRBV12-4 CASSLAYRGFSYNEQFF TGTGCCAGCAGTTTAGCGTACAGGGGATTCTCCTACAATGAGCAGTTCTTC
many TRBD1 TRBJ1-1 TRBV7-9 CASRPWDRDQAFF TGTGCCAGCAGGCCATGGGACAGGGACCAAGCTTTCTTT
few TRBD2 TRBJ2-1 TRBV24-1 CATSDSGGRYNEQFF TGTGCCACCAGTGATAGCGGGGGCCGCTACAATGAGCAGTTCTTC
many NA TRBJ2-7 TRBV4-2 CASSHSTGRDYEQYF TGTGCCAGCAGCCATAGTACGGGACGGGACTACGAGCAGTACTTC
NA TRBD1 TRBJ2-7 TRBV25-1 CASGGYRDRSSYEQYF TGTGCCAGCGGTGGCTACCGGGACAGGAGCTCCTACGAGCAGTACTTC
many TRBD1 TRBJ1-6 TRBV2 CASSGPVGGRNSPLHF TGTGCCAGCAGTGGTCCTGTAGGGGGCCGTAATTCACCCCTCCACTTT
many NA TRBJ2-5 TRBV11-2 CASSWVPQTQYF TGTGCCAGCAGCTGGGTGCCCCAGACCCAGTACTTC
many NA TRBJ1-5 TRBV10-3 CAISLDKGLGPQHF TGTGCCATCAGTCTGGACAAGGGCTTGGGGCCCCAGCATTTT
NA NA TRBJ2-7 TRBV20-1 CSATLTGPDEQYF TGCAGTGCTACCTTGACAGGCCCTGACGAGCAGTACTTC
many TRBD1 TRBJ2-2 TRBV12-3/TRBV12-4 CASSNRQGAPTGELFF TGTGCCAGCAGTAATCGACAGGGGGCGCCCACCGGGGAGCTGTTTTTT